These 5 T cell receptor beta chains were sequenced from one sample in a study of cytomegalovirus exposure and HLA in healthy donors. Researchers ran the PCR with 60 Vbeta and 13 Jbeta primers. Profiling relied on immunoSEQ multiplex PCR, and the TCRdb table lists in-frame clones only, not all of them. The table includes 110,000 to 150,000 clones, less than 85% detected once. Sequencing was performed on PBMCs. Source of these receptors: a woman aged 60 to 75 in good health and CMV-seropositive.

This clone showed up just once. V usage is TRBV7-9 and J usage is TRBJ1-1, with 10 bases matching TRBD1. Germline V gene sequence: CDR1 SEHNR, CDR2 FQNEAQ (reference sequence). J was trimmed by 5 bases and V by 4 bases; bases with no gene match: 10. The CDR3 runs 16 residues. CDR3: CASSSTGGKLGTEAFF. The CDR3 DNA follows: TGTGCCAGCAGCTCGACAGGGGGCAAGTTGGGAACTGAAGCTTTCTTT.

The J gene is TRBJ1-1, the V gene TRBV19; D gene ambiguous. Germline V gene sequence: CDR1 LNHDA, CDR2 SQIVND (reference sequence). Deletions cut 3 bases from V and 2 bases from J, with 13 bases between. The CDR3 contains 15 residues. The CDR3 nucleotides are TGTGCCAGTAGTATGCTCCTTACGAGAAACACTGAAGCTTTCTTT. Protein: CASSMLLTRNTEAFF.

This chain joins TRBV4-1 and TRBJ2-7; TRBD1 agrees at 9 bases. V shed 5 bases, J shed 2 bases, and the junction held 4 bases outside the gene matches. CDR1 and CDR2 (germline): MGHRA, YSYEKL. This CDR3 comprises 14 residues. This chain's CDR3 is CASSGRDRAYEQYF. The DNA for the CDR3 is TGCGCCAGCAGCGGCCGGGACAGGGCCTACGAGCAGTACTTC.

V and J are TRBV9 and TRBJ1-2; no firm D call. CDR3 length: 14 amino acids. Germline V gene data show CDR1 as SGDLS and CDR2 as YYNGEE. V lost 0 bases, J lost 0 bases, and 6 bases lay in between. The CDR3, as DNA: TGTGCCAGCAGCGTAGGTCAGGCTAACTATGGCTACACCTTC. Translating gives CASSVGQANYGYTF.

This chain links TRBV19 with TRBJ1-2; the D is unclear. The ends were cut back, 10 bases at V and 4 bases at J, with 25 bases in the middle. Looked up from germline, CDR1 is LNHDA and CDR2 is SQIVND (reference sequence). The CDR3 is 16 amino acids. The CDR3 is CATSPRTTLSGYGYTF. As DNA, the CDR3 is TGTGCCACCTCCCCCCGGACTACCCTTAGCGGCTATGGCTACACCTTC.